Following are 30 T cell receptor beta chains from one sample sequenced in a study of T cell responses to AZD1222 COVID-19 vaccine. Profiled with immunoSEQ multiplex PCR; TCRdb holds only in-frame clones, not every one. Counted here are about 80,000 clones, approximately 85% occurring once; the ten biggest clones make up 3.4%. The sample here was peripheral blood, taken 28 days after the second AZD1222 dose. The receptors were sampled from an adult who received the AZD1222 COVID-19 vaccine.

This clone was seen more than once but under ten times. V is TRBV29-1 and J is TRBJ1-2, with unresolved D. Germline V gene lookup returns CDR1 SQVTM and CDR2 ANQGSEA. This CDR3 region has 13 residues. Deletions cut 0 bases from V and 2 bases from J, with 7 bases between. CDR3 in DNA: TGCAGCGTTGAAGAAAGCCAGAACTATGGCTACACCTTC. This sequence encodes CSVEESQNYGYTF.

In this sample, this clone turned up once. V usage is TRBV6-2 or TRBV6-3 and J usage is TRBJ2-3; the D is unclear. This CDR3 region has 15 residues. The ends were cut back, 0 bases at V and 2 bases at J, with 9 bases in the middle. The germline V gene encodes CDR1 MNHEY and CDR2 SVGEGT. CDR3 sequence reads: CASSYSSPPTDTQYF. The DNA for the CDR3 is TGTGCCAGCAGTTACTCTAGTCCCCCCACAGATACGCAGTATTTT.

The CDR3 loop reads CSVERTGSGDEQYF. The CDR3 DNA reads as TGCAGCGTTGAGCGGACAGGGTCGGGCGACGAGCAGTACTTC. The V and J genes are TRBV29-1 and TRBJ2-7; TRBD1 agrees at 8 bases. V dropped 3 bases and J dropped 5; count of bases not matched to a gene: 9. The CDR3 has 14 residues. The germline gives CDR1 SQVTM, CDR2 ANQGSEA.

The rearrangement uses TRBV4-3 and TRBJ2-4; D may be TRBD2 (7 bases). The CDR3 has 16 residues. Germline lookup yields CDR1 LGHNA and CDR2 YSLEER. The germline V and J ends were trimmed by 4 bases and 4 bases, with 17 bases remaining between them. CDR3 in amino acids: CASSLLGGGRKNIQYF. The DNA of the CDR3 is TGCGCCAGCAGCCTCCTGGGGGGGGGCAGAAAAAACATTCAGTACTTC.

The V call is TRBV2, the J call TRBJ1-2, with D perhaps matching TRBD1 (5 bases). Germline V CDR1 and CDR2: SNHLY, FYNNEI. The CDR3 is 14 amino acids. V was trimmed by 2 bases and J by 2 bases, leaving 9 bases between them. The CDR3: CASSESAGNYGYTF. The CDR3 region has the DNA TGTGCCAGCAGTGAATCGGCAGGGAACTATGGCTACACCTTC.

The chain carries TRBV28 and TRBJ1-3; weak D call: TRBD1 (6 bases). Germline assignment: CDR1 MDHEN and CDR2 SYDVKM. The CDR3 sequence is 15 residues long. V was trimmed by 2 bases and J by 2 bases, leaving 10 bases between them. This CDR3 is CASSLPRGTGNTIYF. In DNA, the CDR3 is TGTGCCAGCAGTTTACCCAGGGGCACTGGAAACACCATATATTTT.

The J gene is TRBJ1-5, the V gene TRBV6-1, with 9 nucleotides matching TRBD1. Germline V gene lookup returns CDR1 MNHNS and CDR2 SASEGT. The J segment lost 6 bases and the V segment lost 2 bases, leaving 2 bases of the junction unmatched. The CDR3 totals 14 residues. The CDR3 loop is CASSEQQGAQPQHF. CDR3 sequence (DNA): TGTGCCAGCAGTGAACAACAGGGGGCTCAGCCCCAGCATTTT.

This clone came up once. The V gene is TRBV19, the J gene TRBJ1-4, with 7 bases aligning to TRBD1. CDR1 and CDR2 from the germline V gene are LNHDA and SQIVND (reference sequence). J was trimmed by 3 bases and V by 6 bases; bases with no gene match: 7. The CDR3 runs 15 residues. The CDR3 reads CASSQSGTANEKLFF. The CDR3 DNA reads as TGTGCCAGTAGCCAAAGCGGGACAGCTAATGAAAAACTGTTTTTT.

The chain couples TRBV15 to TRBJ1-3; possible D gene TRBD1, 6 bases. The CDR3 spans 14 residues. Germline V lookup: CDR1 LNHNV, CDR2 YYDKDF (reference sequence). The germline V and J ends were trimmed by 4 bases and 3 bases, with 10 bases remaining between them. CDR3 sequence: CATSIRTDGNTIYF. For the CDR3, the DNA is TGTGCCACCAGCATTAGGACAGATGGAAACACCATATATTTT.

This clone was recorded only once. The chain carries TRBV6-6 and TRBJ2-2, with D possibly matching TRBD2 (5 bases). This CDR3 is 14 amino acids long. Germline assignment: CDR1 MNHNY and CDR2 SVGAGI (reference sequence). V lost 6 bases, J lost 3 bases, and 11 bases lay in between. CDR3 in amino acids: CASRPHGDTGELFF. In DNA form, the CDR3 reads TGTGCCAGCAGGCCCCACGGGGACACCGGGGAGCTGTTTTTT.

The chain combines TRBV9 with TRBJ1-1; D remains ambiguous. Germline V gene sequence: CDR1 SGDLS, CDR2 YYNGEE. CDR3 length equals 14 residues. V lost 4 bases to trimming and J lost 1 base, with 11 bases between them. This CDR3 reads CASSRRVSNTEAFF. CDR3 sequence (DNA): TGTGCCAGCAGCCGGCGGGTCTCGAACACTGAAGCTTTCTTT.

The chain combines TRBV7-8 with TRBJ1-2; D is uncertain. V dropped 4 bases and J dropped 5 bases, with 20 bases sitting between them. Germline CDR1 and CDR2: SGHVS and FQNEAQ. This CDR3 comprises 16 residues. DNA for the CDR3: TGTGCCAGCAGCTCATCAGCCTCGGACTTTAGTTATGGCTACACCTTC. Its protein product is CASSSSASDFSYGYTF.

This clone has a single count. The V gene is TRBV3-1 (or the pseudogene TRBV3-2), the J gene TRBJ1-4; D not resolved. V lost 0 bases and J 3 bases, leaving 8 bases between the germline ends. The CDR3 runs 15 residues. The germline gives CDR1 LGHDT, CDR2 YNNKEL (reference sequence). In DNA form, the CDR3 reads TGTGCCAGCAGCCAAGATCCGGGATCTAATGAAAAACTGTTTTTT. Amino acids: CASSQDPGSNEKLFF.

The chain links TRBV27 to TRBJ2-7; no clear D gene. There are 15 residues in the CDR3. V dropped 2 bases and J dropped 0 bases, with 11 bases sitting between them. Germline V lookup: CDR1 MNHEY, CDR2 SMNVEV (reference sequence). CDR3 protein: CASSLSRAVSYEQYF. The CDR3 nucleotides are TGTGCCAGCAGTTTAAGCCGGGCCGTCTCCTACGAGCAGTACTTC.

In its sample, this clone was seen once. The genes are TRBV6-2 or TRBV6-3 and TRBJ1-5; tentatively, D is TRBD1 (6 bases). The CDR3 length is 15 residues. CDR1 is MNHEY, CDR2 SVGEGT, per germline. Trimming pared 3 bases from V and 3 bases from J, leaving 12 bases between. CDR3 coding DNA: TGTGCCAGCAGTTATGGCAGGGGAAACAATCAGCCCCAGCATTTT. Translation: CASSYGRGNNQPQHF.

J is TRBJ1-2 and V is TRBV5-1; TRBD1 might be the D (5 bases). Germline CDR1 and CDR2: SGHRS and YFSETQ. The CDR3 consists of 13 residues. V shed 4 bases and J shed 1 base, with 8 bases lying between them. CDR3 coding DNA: TGCGCCAGCAGCCCCCAGGGTAACTATGGCTACACCTTC. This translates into CASSPQGNYGYTF.

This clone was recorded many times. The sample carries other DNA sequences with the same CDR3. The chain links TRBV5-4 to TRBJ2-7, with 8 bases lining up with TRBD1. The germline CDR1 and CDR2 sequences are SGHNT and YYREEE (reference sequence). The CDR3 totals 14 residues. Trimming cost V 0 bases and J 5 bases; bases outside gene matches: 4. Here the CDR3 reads CASSLGQGFDEQYF. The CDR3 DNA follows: TGTGCCAGCAGCTTGGGACAGGGGTTCGACGAGCAGTACTTC.

CDR3 protein: CASSLTGAEYQETQYF. The CDR3 DNA follows: TGCGCCAGCAGCTTAACAGGGGCGGAGTACCAAGAGACCCAGTACTTC. This sequence joins TRBV5-1 and TRBJ2-5, with TRBD1 identical over 7 bases. The CDR3 is 16 residues long. Germline V gives CDR1 SGHRS, CDR2 YFSETQ. V lost 2 bases and J lost 0; bases outside the gene matches: 7.

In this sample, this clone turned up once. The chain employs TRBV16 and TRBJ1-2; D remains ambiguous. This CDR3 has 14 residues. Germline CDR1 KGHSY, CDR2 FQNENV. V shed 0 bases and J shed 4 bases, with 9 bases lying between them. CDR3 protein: CASSQSIMGYGYTF. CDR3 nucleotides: TGTGCCAGCAGCCAATCGATTATGGGCTATGGCTACACCTTC.

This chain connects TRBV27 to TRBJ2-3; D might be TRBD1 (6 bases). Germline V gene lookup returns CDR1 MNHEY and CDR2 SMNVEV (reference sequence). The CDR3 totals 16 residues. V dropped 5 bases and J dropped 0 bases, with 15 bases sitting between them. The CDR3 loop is CASSRLGASSTDTQYF. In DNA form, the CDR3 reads TGTGCCAGCAGTCGCCTGGGGGCTTCTAGCACAGATACGCAGTATTTT.

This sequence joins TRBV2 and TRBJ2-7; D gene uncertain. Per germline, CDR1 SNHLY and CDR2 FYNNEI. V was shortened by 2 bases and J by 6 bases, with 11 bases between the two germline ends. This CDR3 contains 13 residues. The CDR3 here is CASSESLSGEQYF. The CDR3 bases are TGTGCCAGCAGTGAAAGTCTCTCGGGCGAGCAGTACTTC.

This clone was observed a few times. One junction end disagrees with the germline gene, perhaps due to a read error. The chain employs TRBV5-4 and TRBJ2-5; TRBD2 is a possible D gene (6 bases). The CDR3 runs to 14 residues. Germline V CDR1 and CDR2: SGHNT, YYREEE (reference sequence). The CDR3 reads CASSFSGSQGTQYF. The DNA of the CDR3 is TGTGCCAGCAGCTTCTCCGGGAGCCAAGGGACCCAGTACTTC.

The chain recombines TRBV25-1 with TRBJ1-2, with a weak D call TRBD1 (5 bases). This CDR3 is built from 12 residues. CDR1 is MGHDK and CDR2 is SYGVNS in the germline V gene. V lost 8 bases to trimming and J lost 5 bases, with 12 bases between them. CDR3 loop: CASSVGQYGYTF. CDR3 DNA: TGTGCCAGCTCCGTGGGGCAATATGGCTACACCTTC.

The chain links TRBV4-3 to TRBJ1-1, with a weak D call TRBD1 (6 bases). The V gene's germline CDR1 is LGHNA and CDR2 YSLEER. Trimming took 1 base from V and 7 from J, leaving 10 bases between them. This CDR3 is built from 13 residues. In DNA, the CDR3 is TGCGCCAGCAGCCAAGTTAGGGGGGTTGAAGCTTTCTTT. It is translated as CASSQVRGVEAFF.

CDR3 sequence reads: CSVEDLTSGETQYF. The DNA of the CDR3 is TGCAGCGTTGAAGACCTGACCAGCGGAGAGACCCAGTACTTC. V is TRBV29-1 and J is TRBJ2-5, with a tentative D call TRBD2 (5 bases). Trimming pared 0 bases from V and 4 bases from J, leaving 12 bases between. In germline, CDR1 is SQVTM, CDR2 ANQGSEA. The CDR3 loop spans 14 amino acids.

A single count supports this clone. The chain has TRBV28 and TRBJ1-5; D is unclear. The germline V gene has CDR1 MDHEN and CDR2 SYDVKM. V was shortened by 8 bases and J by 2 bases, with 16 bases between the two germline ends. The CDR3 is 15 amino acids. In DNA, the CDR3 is TGTGCCAGCCAAAAGGCCGGAGCAGGCAATCAGCCCCAGCATTTT. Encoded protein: CASQKAGAGNQPQHF.

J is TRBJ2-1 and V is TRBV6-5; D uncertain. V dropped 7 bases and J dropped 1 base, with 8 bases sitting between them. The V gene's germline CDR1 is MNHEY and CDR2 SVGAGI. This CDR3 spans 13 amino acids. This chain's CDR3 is CASKAVSYNEQFF. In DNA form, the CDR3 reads TGTGCCAGCAAGGCAGTTTCCTACAATGAGCAGTTCTTC.

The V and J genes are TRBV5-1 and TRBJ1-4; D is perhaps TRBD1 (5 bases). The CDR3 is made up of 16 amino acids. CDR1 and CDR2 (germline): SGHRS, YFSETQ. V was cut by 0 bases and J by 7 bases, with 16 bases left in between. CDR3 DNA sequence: TGCGCCAGCAGCTTGGTAACCCAGGGAGCTGGTGAAAAACTGTTTTTT. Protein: CASSLVTQGAGEKLFF.

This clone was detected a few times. Written as DNA, the CDR3 is TGTGCCATCAGTGAAACTCTCTCCTATGGCTACACCTTC. Translated, it gives CAISETLSYGYTF. The J gene is TRBJ1-2, the V gene TRBV10-3; D ambiguous. V lost 3 bases and J lost 4, with 9 bases in between. CDR3 size: 13 residues. The germline gives CDR1 ENHRY, CDR2 SYGVKD.

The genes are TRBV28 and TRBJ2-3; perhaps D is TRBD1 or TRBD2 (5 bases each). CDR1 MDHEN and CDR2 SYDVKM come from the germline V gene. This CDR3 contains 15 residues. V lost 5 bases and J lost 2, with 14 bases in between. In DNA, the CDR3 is TGTGCCAGCAGTCCTGCCGGGACCTTCACAGATACGCAGTATTTT. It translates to CASSPAGTFTDTQYF.